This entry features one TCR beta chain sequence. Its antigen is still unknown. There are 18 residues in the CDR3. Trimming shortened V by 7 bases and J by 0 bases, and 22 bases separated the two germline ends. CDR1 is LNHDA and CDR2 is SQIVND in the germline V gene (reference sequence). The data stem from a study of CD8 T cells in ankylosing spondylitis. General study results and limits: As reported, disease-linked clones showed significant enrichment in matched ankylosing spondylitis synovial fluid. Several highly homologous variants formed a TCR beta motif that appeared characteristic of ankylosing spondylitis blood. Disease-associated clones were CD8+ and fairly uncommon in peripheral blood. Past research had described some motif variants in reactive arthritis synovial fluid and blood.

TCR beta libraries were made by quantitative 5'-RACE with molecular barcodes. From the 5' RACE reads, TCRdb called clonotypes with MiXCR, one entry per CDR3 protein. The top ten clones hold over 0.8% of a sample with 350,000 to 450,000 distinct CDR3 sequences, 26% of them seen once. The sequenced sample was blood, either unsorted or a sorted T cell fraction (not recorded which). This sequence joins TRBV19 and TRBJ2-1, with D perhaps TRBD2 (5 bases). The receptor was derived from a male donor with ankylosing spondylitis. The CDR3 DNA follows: TGTGCCAGTAATCGATTCCCTTCCCCGCGGGCCTCCTACAATGAGCAGTTCTTC. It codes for CASNRFPSPRASYNEQFF.